This T cell receptor beta chain was identified in a study of response to subunit inactivated influenza vaccine. Notes on the study in general: Seasonal influenza vaccination, on each occasion, was suggested by the authors to recruit few new T cells.

MiXCR was run by TCRdb on the RT-PCR reads, yielding one entry per CDR3 protein. Of roughly 160,000 distinct CDR3 sequences in the sample, over 8.5% are singletons; the top ten hold about a third. This clonotype was seen many times. Its antigen is still unknown. This CDR3 spans 17 amino acids. CDR1 is KGHSY, CDR2 FQNENV, per germline. V was cut by 1 base and J by 1 base, with 16 bases left in between. Sequencing was performed on CD8+ T cells sorted from PBMCs, taken roughly 24 months after vaccination. This chain uses TRBV16 with TRBJ1-1, with D perhaps TRBD1 (6 bases). This clonotype was obtained from a man aged 50-75 years who received an inactivated influenza vaccine. CDR3 sequence (DNA): TGTGCCAGCAGCCAATTTTCGGGGGCGCGGGGGAACACTGAAGCTTTCTTT. Encoded protein: CASSQFSGARGNTEAFF.